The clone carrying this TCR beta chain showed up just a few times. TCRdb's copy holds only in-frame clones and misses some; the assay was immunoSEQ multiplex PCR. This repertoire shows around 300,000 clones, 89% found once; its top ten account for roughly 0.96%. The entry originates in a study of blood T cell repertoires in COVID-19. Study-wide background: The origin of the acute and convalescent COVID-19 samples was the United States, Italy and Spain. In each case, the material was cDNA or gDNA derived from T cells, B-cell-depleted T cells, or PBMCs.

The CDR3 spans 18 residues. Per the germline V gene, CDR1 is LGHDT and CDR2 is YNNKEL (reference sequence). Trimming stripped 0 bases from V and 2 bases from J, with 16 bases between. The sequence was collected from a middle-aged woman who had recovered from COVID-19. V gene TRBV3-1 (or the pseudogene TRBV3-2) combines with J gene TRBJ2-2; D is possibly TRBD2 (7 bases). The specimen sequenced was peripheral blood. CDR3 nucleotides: TGTGCCAGCAGCCAAGAGTCAGCGTGGGGGGGCAACACCGGGGAGCTGTTTTTT. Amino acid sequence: CASSQESAWGGNTGELFF.